This T cell receptor (beta chain) is drawn from a study of shared clonotypes between healthy human individuals. The authors divided CD4+ cells into CD45RA+ naive and CD45RA-negative memory subsets. Regarding this clone: Antigen unknown.

Regarding the study as a whole: Clonotype sharing among donors was thought likely to change with sequencing depth.

The protocol was immunoSEQ multiplex PCR, while the TCRdb copy is restricted to in-frame clones and leaves out a portion. The data contain some 1.1 million clones, about 80% of them singletons. The sequencing input was memory CD4+ T cells from PBMCs. Regarding subset: CD45RA-negative fraction. The receptor was derived from a man younger than 30 in good health. Some clones in this sample may be carry-over from other donors' samples.

CDR3 nucleotides: TGTGCCAGCAGCTTAGCGGCGGCAGTTACTGAAGCTTTCTTT. Translation: CASSLAAAVTEAFF. The chain couples TRBV7-9 to TRBJ1-1, with D unclear. The V end was cut by 0 bases, the J end by 5 bases, with 10 bases between. Germline V lookup: CDR1 SEHNR, CDR2 FQNEAQ (reference sequence). This CDR3 spans 14 amino acids.